The entry below describes one T cell receptor beta chain. V dropped 4 bases and J dropped 3 bases, with 11 bases sitting between them. Germline lookup yields CDR1 SGDLS and CDR2 YYNGEE. The CDR3 has 13 residues. The sample is drawn from a study of blood T cell repertoires in COVID-19. Using immunoSEQ multiplex PCR, the repertoire was profiled, and TCRdb retains in-frame clones only, with some absent. This sample has approximately 310,000 clones, with 80% to 90% found just once. This clonotype was sampled from a woman aged 50 to 60 who had recovered from COVID-19. The sequenced sample consisted of peripheral blood. V gene TRBV9 combines with J gene TRBJ2-7, with D perhaps TRBD2 (6 bases). CDR3 residues: CASSPGLFYEQYF. CDR3 DNA sequence: TGTGCCAGCAGCCCGGGACTTTTCTACGAGCAGTACTTC.